This T cell receptor beta chain emerged from a study of T cell responses to AZD1222 COVID-19 vaccine (dated by TCRdb to the early 2020s). Turning to the overall study: TCR sequencing covered 230 or so trial participants: about 210 given two doses of AZD1222 and about 26 given two doses of MenACWY control vaccine. Trial participants were enrolled by age into 18-55, 56-69 and 70-plus year subgroups, with approximately 150, 28 and 58 TCR-sequenced participants respectively.

The CDR3 regions of human TCRbeta chains were subjected to immunosequencing. The authors processed their data as follows. TCRs in the repertoires were compared against a reference library of SARS-CoV-2-specific TCRs that had been generated with the MIRA antigen-specificity platform. Breadth meant the fraction of unique TCRs that were SARS-CoV-2-associated, whereas depth meant the fraction of total T cells that were SARS-CoV-2-associated. Using the MIRA data, every spike-specific TCR was mapped to the spike region that the TCR reacted to and assigned to either a CD4 or a CD8 class. Log10-transformed breadth and depth values were compared by one-way ANOVA with Sidak's multiple comparisons tests. Entries here come from immuneACCESS through TCRdb and include only in-frame sequences with V and J called. Some clones fail to appear in such tables; in the studies checked, an unresolved V gene covers under half of the shortfall, and the cause of the remainder is unknown. V, J and clone size are taken as reported in that table, and D and trimming were inferred from the DNA itself. Within this sample are roughly 140,000 clones, with approximately 90% of them counted one time only. The top ten clones comprise roughly 3.2% of the sample.

Interpreted using the paper, the time point label stands for: about 28 days (+/-7) after the second vaccine dose. Because spike-specific TCR depth and breadth did not differ between the two schedules, AZD1222 recipients who got a second dose at roughly 4 weeks were pooled with those who got a second dose at roughly 12 weeks. Samples from vaccinated people were obtained from the UK trials COV001 and COV002, which included a single-blind randomized controlled phase 2/3 trial of AZD1222 (ChAdOx1 nCoV-19) in healthy adults. Trial participant PBMC samples were collected at day 0 and day 28 after the second dose for TCRbeta chain sequencing. To note about this clone: There is no known antigen for this receptor. There are no base qualities to consult, and no much larger clone falls within one base.

The full study reports these points: In the small 56-69-year group, the increase in depth fell short of significance, most likely because of low power. Participants were mostly white British, with more females than males. The authors suggested clonal diversity may have been underestimated. Conclusions about previously exposed vaccinees are limited because only five to seven AZD1222 recipients were SARS-CoV-2 seropositive at baseline. The whole spike protein was spanned by vaccine-associated CD4 TCRs, and dominant responses were seen in regions 160-218 and 743-854. Reportedly, close to half of the unique spike-specific TCRs recognized epitopes lying outside the regions that are mutated in the B.1.351 and B.1.1.7 variants. A significant rise in spike-specific TCR breadth and depth was observed after two AZD1222 doses relative to day 0 and relative to MenACWY recipients. Because no day 14 peak-response samples were available, the repertoires could be characterized only after the peak T cell response.

The CDR3 runs 15 amino acids, cysteine and phenylalanine included. Only CDR3 DNA is held: 45 bases, read in frame from base 1. Germline trimming: 1 base from V, 11 bases from J; junction bases outside gene matches: 5. The germline V gene yields SGHVS for CDR1 and FNYEAQ for CDR2. The sample consisted of peripheral blood, taken 28 days after the second AZD1222 dose. The chain employs TRBV7-6 and TRBJ2-1; a stretch of 13 junction bases matches TRBD2. This receptor was obtained from an adult who received the AZD1222 COVID-19 vaccine. The nucleotide sequence is given as TGTGCCAGCAGCTTAGTAGAACTAGCGGGGGGGCAGCAGTTCTTC. Its coded protein is CASSLVELAGGQQFF.